This T cell receptor (beta chain) comes out of a study of T cell responses to AZD1222 COVID-19 vaccine. Study outcomes and limitations: Most donors were white British and more were female, and clonal diversity was possibly underestimated. No repertoire was sampled before or during the peak T cell response, only after it.

Notes on this clone: Antigen specificity is unknown.

The CDR3 is made up of 16 amino acids. V gave up 1 base and J gave up 4 bases; unmatched junction bases: 5. The germline gives CDR1 LNHNV, CDR2 YYDKDF (reference sequence). Measured with immunoSEQ multiplex PCR; TCRdb has only the in-frame clones, and not every one. Of 95,000 to 110,000 clones listed, 88% are singletons. The material was peripheral blood, obtained on day 0 of AZD1222 vaccination. The clonotype comes from an adult in good health. The chain links TRBV15 to TRBJ1-2, with 11 bases identical to TRBD1. The CDR3 sequence is CATSRGTGGASYGYTF. As DNA, the CDR3 is TGTGCCACCAGCAGAGGGACAGGGGGCGCAAGCTATGGCTACACCTTC.